Here is one T cell receptor beta chain with its context. The CDR3 regions of TCR beta were amplified from RNA transcripts. HTBI primers were employed in a first-round RT-PCR of the TCR CDR3. TCRdb re-analysed the multiplex PCR reads in MiXCR, keeping a single row per CDR3 protein. The table shows about 560,000 distinct CDR3 sequences, with 12% to 15% occurring only once. Looked up from germline, CDR1 is SGHVS and CDR2 is FQNEAQ. The CDR3 covers 15 residues. The ends lost 2 bases at V and 5 bases at J; junction bases unmatched: 6. Newly diagnosed hyperthyroidism, duration under 2 months, in patients aged 18 to 65. These data belong to a study of T cells in Graves' hyperthyroidism and ophthalmopathy.

The J gene is TRBJ2-1, the V gene TRBV7-8, with 7 bases identical to TRBD2. The receptor was isolated from a middle-aged woman with Graves' hyperthyroidism. Sequenced material: blood. CDR3 amino acids: CASSLTGLADNEQFF. For the CDR3, the DNA is TGTGCCAGCAGCTTAACGGGGCTAGCGGACAATGAGCAGTTCTTC.